A selection of T cell receptor beta chains follows, all from one sample in a study of response to subunit inactivated influenza vaccine. TCRdb recomputed calls from the RT-PCR reads with MiXCR, one row per CDR3 protein. The table records over 400,000 distinct CDR3 sequences, 10% to 15% of them present only once. This specimen was PBMCs from blood, taken 40 to 50 days after vaccination. Source of these receptors: a man aged 50 to 59 who received an inactivated influenza vaccine. The CDR3 runs from the conserved cysteine through the conserved F or W. The D gene is left open where the match is weak. For some rows the clone size is stated as once, few or many, or as a class when expanded; others skip it.

CDR3 | DNA | J | size | length | D | V
CASSVVERYNEQFF | TGTGCCAGCAGCGTAGTGGAGCGATACAATGAGCAGTTCTTC | TRBJ2-1 | NA | 14 | NA | TRBV9
CASSPKRRGISYYEQYF | TGTGCCAGCAGCCCCAAACGCAGGGGAATAAGTTACTACGAGCAGTACTTC | TRBJ2-7 | NA | 17 | NA | TRBV7-8
CASSYSGADEKLFF | TGTGCCAGCAGTTACTCAGGCGCCGATGAAAAACTGTTTTTT | TRBJ1-4 | NA | 14 | NA | TRBV6-5
CASSQGLSGNTIYF | TGTGCCAGCAGTCAGGGGCTCTCTGGAAACACCATATATTTT | TRBJ1-3 | many | 14 | NA | TRBV12-3/TRBV12-4
CASSLGTWDEQYF | TGTGCCAGCAGCTTAGGGACATGGGACGAGCAGTACTTC | TRBJ2-7 | NA | 13 | NA | TRBV5-6
CASSYERIRYNEQFF | TGTGCCAGCAGTTACGAAAGGATTCGGTACAATGAGCAGTTCTTC | TRBJ2-1 | many | 15 | NA | TRBV6-5
CASSQDSGQGGSYNEQFF | TGTGCCAGCAGCCAAGATTCGGGACAGGGTGGTTCCTACAATGAGCAGTTCTTC | TRBJ2-1 | few | 18 | TRBD1 | TRBV3-1
CSARKVAGRFDTQYF | TGCAGTGCTAGGAAGGTAGCGGGGCGTTTTGATACGCAGTATTTT | TRBJ2-3 | NA | 15 | TRBD2 | TRBV20-1
CSARPTGGFSYNEQFF | TGCAGTGCTAGACCCACAGGGGGGTTTTCCTACAATGAGCAGTTCTTC | TRBJ2-1 | many | 16 | TRBD1 | TRBV20-1
CSALIGQGRTEAFF | TGCAGTGCTCTTATCGGACAGGGACGTACTGAAGCTTTCTTT | TRBJ1-1 | few | 14 | TRBD1 | TRBV20-1
CASSLTGTVSFYTF | TGTGCCAGCAGCCTGACCGGGACAGTGTCTTTCTACACCTTC | TRBJ1-2 | NA | 14 | TRBD1 | TRBV28
CASSHGARYYEQYF | TGTGCCAGCAGCCATGGCGCCAGATACTACGAGCAGTACTTC | TRBJ2-7 | NA | 14 | NA | TRBV7-9
CASSQEVPGSGNEQYF | TGCGCCAGCAGCCAAGAGGTCCCCGGGTCGGGGAACGAGCAGTACTTC | TRBJ2-7 | NA | 16 | NA | TRBV4-3
CASSQEIAGGNEQFF | TGCGCCAGCAGCCAAGAAATAGCGGGGGGCAATGAGCAGTTCTTC | TRBJ2-1 | many | 15 | TRBD2 | TRBV4-3
CSARDHRHWDIQYF | TGCAGTGCTAGAGATCACCGGCATTGGGACATTCAGTACTTC | TRBJ2-4 | NA | 14 | NA | TRBV20-1
CASSLEAGWTAQYF | TGTGCCAGCAGCTTAGAGGCGGGTTGGACGGCCCAGTACTTC | TRBJ2-5 | few | 14 | NA | TRBV7-2
CASSPRSFAYEQYF | TGTGCCAGCAGTCCCAGGTCCTTCGCCTACGAGCAGTACTTC | TRBJ2-7 | NA | 14 | NA | TRBV12-3/TRBV12-4
CASTTGGSSSTDTQYF | TGTGCCAGCACCACTGGCGGGAGCTCTAGCACAGATACGCAGTATTTT | TRBJ2-3 | NA | 16 | TRBD2 | TRBV6-1
CASSSGPRGEKLFF | TGTGCCAGCAGCTCGGGACCTAGGGGTGAAAAACTGTTTTTT | TRBJ1-4 | few | 14 | NA | TRBV7-9
CAWNRGSGNTIYF | TGTGCCTGGAATCGGGGCTCTGGAAACACCATATATTTT | TRBJ1-3 | few | 13 | NA | TRBV30